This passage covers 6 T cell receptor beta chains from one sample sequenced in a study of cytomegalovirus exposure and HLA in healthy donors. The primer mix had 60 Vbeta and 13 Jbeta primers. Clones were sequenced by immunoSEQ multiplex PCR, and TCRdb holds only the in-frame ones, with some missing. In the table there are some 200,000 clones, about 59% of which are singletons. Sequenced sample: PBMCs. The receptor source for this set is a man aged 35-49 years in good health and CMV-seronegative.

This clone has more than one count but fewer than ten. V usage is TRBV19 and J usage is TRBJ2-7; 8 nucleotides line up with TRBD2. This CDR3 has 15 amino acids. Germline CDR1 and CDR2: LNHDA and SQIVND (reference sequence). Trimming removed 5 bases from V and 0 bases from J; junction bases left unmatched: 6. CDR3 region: CASSLERGSSYEQYF. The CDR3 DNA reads TGTGCCAGTAGTCTCGAGCGGGGGAGCTCCTACGAGCAGTACTTC.

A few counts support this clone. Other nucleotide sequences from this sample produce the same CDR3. Here the CDR3 reads CASSSQGNTEAFF. The CDR3 coding sequence is TGTGCCAGCAGTTCCCAGGGGAACACTGAAGCTTTCTTT. The chain recombines TRBV6-5 with TRBJ1-1; tentative D call: TRBD1 (5 bases). Per germline, CDR1 MNHEY and CDR2 SVGAGI. Trimming pared 4 bases from V and 1 base from J, leaving 7 bases between. CDR3 length: 13 residues.

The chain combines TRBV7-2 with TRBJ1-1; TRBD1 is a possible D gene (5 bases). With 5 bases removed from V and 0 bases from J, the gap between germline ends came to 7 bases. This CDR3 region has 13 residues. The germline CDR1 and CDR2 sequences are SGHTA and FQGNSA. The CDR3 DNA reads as TGTGCCAGCAGCACAGGAGTGAACACTGAAGCTTTCTTT. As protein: CASSTGVNTEAFF.

CDR3 region: CASSLTGQGTSGGYTF. CDR3 sequence (DNA): TGCGCCAGCAGCTTAACGGGACAGGGGACTTCGGGTGGCTACACCTTC. The J gene is TRBJ1-2, the V gene TRBV5-1, with TRBD1 matching 10 bases. The germline V gene encodes CDR1 SGHRS and CDR2 YFSETQ. Trimming removed 2 bases from V and 7 bases from J; junction bases left unmatched: 11. This CDR3 comprises 16 residues. The variable domain in full, with the rest retrieved from reference TRBV5-1 and TRBJ1-2, is KAGVTQTPRYLIKTRGQQVTLSCSPISGHRSVSWYQQTPGQGLQFLFEYFSETQRNKGNFPGRFSGRQFSNSRSEMNVSTLELGDSALYLCASSLTGQGTSGGYTFGSGTRLTVV.

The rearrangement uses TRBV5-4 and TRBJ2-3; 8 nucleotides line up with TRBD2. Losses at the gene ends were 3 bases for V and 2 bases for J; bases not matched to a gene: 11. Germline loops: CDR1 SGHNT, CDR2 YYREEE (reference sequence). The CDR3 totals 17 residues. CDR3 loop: CASSSSLRGGPTDTQYF. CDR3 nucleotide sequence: TGTGCCAGCAGCTCTTCTCTCCGCGGGGGGCCCACAGATACGCAGTATTTT.

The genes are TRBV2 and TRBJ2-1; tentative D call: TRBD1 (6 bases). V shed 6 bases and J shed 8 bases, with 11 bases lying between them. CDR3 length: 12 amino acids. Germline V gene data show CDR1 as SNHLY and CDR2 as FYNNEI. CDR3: CASSQGWDEQFF. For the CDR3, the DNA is TGTGCCAGCAGCCAGGGGTGGGATGAGCAGTTCTTC. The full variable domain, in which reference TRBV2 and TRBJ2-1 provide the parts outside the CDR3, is EPEVTQTPSHQVTQMGQEVILRCVPISNHLYFYWYRQILGQKVEFLVSFYNNEISEKSEIFDDQFSVERPDGSNFTLKIRSTKLEDSAMYFCASSQGWDEQFFGPGTRLTVL.